This TCR beta chain was documented in a study of T cell responses to AZD1222 COVID-19 vaccine. General study findings and limits: Two AZD1222 doses significantly raised spike-specific TCR breadth and depth over controls.

CDR1 is SGHRS, CDR2 YFSETQ, per germline. Trimming took 1 base from V and 9 from J, leaving 14 bases between them. The CDR3 loop spans 15 amino acids. Data came from immunoSEQ multiplex PCR; TCRdb stores just in-frame clones and leaves some out. This sample has about 110,000 clones, with 90% to 95% found just once. Comments on this clone: Its antigen remains unknown.

Pooling covered second doses at about 4 or about 12 weeks. The receptor's source is an adult who received the AZD1222 COVID-19 vaccine. V usage is TRBV5-1 and J usage is TRBJ1-6; D may be TRBD1 (6 bases). The material was peripheral blood, obtained 28 days after the second AZD1222 dose. The CDR3: CASSLRGPPISPLHF. Here the CDR3 DNA reads TGCGCCAGCAGCTTGCGGGGGCCCCCAATTTCACCCCTCCACTTT.